This T cell receptor (beta chain) was obtained from a study of T cells after yellow fever vaccination. General study results and limits: The study noted that FACS-sorted repertoires could contain abundant clonotypes contaminating from the bulk population.

TCRdb re-called the 5' RACE reads through MiXCR, storing one row per CDR3 protein. The sample holds around 550,000 distinct CDR3 sequences, around 21% seen once. The CDR3 is 12 amino acids. V was trimmed by 1 base and J by 4 bases, leaving 8 bases between them. Looked up from germline, CDR1 is DFQATT and CDR2 is SNEGSKA (reference sequence). About this clonotype itself: The antigen is undetermined.

The chain is built from TRBV20-1 and TRBJ2-7; D call uncertain. Specimen: PBMCs, collected 15 days after the yellow fever booster vaccination. The TCR was taken from a man in his thirties or forties who received the YFV17D yellow fever vaccine. The CDR3 reads CSARADGYEQYF. Here the CDR3 DNA reads TGCAGTGCTAGAGCGGACGGGTACGAGCAGTACTTC.